This T cell receptor (beta chain) is drawn from a study of blood T cell dynamics during melanoma immunotherapy. On the study more broadly: First-line therapy was either pembrolizumab or nivolumab with ipilimumab for metastatic melanoma.

There are 15 residues in the CDR3. V gave up 7 bases and J gave up 7 bases, with 22 bases separating them. Germline CDR1 and CDR2: SNHLY and FYNNEI. The time point denotes: week 3, after first cycle of checkpoint inhibitor. For this clone: What it binds is unknown.

Study results and limitations: It remained unknown if the driving T cell clones were melanoma-specific.

Assay used: immunoSEQ multiplex PCR; TCRdb lists only in-frame clones, some missing. Of approximately 28,000 clones in the sample, roughly 84% were seen once. The sample was blood, taken from a patient treated with checkpoint blockade. The TCR originated in a human donor with melanoma. This sequence joins TRBV2 and TRBJ1-2; no clear D. CDR3: CASTLDRNLRGGYTF. The CDR3, as DNA: TGTGCCAGCACCTTAGACCGGAATTTACGAGGTGGCTACACCTTC.